A selection of T cell receptor beta chains follows, all from one sample in a study of T cells expressing NK-cell markers. TCRdb reprocessed the 5' RACE reads, keeping one entry per CDR3 protein, no DNA. This sample carries a few hundred thousand distinct CDR3 sequences, with more than 1.4% going to the ten biggest clones. Sequenced sample: blood T cells: a sorted CD56 or NKG2C T cell subset, CD4+ or CD8+ T cells, or bulk PBMC T cells (not recorded which). These receptors were taken from a woman between 50 and 59 years old in good health. Both conserved end residues are part of each CDR3. Each record gives: J gene, V gene, CDR3 protein.

>TRBJ1-6|TRBV5-5
CASSTGQNSPLHF
>TRBJ2-6|TRBV12-3/TRBV12-4
CASSFFGGLHSGANVLTF
>TRBJ2-7|TRBV4-1
CASSQVGGPGEQYF
>TRBJ2-1|TRBV3-1
CASSQEGLSYNEQFF
>TRBJ1-5|TRBV7-2
CASSQQRGNQPQHF
>TRBJ2-1|TRBV4-2
CASSQQHGRSYNEQFF
>TRBJ2-3|TRBV24-1
CATSDPGTDTQYF
>TRBJ1-4|TRBV25-1
CASSENPIRGRHNNEKLFF
>TRBJ2-3|TRBV12-3/TRBV12-4
CASRLAGGSDTQYF
>TRBJ2-3|TRBV29-1
CSTGFSADTQYF
>TRBJ2-3|TRBV5-4
CASSPGGAGGNTQYF
>TRBJ2-3|TRBV4-1
CASSQDTPNTQYF
>TRBJ2-1|TRBV6-6
CASSYWRGEGEQFF
>TRBJ2-3|TRBV24-1
CATSETAGGPETDTQYF
>TRBJ1-5|TRBV2
CASSRLDTGGRGQPQHF
>TRBJ1-5|TRBV24-1
CATSDRGGGNQPQHF
>TRBJ2-1|TRBV5-5
CASSLAGTGGQFF
>TRBJ2-1|TRBV20-1
CSASSMAEDEQFF
>TRBJ1-2|TRBV20-1
CSARDRSGVGYTF
>TRBJ2-7|TRBV6-1
CASGVQGHEQYF
>TRBJ2-5|TRBV2
CASRDDRVRETQYF
>TRBJ2-3|TRBV29-1
CSVELVVARTQYF
>TRBJ2-7|TRBV6-5
CASSQTAIPYEQYF
>TRBJ2-4|TRBV5-1
CASSLYRGADIQYF
>TRBJ1-5|TRBV7-2
CASSPTGSTNQPQHF
>TRBJ2-4|TRBV20-1
CSAPRLAGDAEVIQYF
>TRBJ2-6|TRBV4-2
CASSQASGTRVSGANVLTF
>TRBJ1-6|TRBV6-6
CASSYGQDNSPLHF
>TRBJ2-7|TRBV6-1
CASSEPGQSTEQYF
>TRBJ2-5|TRBV19
CASSIGGRVETQYF
>TRBJ1-1|TRBV5-4
CASSIVGNQGEAFF
>TRBJ2-3|TRBV4-2
CASSQGEGGRTQYF
>TRBJ2-3|TRBV12-3/TRBV12-4
CASSLIGLAGPTDTQYF